This entry lists 9 T cell receptor beta chains sequenced from one sample in a study of cytomegalovirus exposure and HLA in healthy donors. It was with 60 Vbeta and 13 Jbeta primers that the PCR ran. Generated by immunoSEQ multiplex PCR, the TCRdb table keeps only in-frame clones and is missing some. The table shows 150,000 to 200,000 clones, with 81% occurring only once. Sequences were obtained from PBMCs. The origin of the receptors is a man younger than 35 in good health and CMV-seronegative.

V is TRBV9 and J is TRBJ2-1; D gene unclear. Deletions cut 0 bases from V and 8 bases from J, with 15 bases between. This CDR3 region has 15 residues. The germline gives CDR1 SGDLS, CDR2 YYNGEE. In nucleotides, the CDR3 is TGTGCCAGCAGCGTAGAGTCTAGGAGCGTATATGAGCAGTTCTTC. Translated, it gives CASSVESRSVYEQFF.

The chain recombines TRBV29-1 with TRBJ2-3; the D gene is possibly TRBD1 (5 bases). Germline CDR1 SQVTM, CDR2 ANQGSEA. The CDR3 spans 14 residues. V gave up 8 bases and J gave up 0 bases, with 15 bases separating them. This CDR3 is CSSQGLASTDTQYF. The CDR3 DNA sequence: TGCAGCTCCCAGGGCTTGGCTAGCACAGATACGCAGTATTTT.

The CDR3 spells CASSFLAGESETQYF. The CDR3 region has the DNA TGTGCCAGCAGCTTCTTAGCGGGAGAGTCGGAGACCCAGTACTTC. This chain links TRBV7-8 with TRBJ2-5, with TRBD2 matching over 9 bases. CDR3 size: 15 residues. Germline V gives CDR1 SGHVS, CDR2 FQNEAQ. The V segment lost 3 bases and the J segment 5 bases; nucleotides outside the gene matches: 7.

The gene calls are TRBV15 and TRBJ2-1; tentative D call: TRBD2 (6 bases). Trimming shortened V by 7 bases and J by 0 bases, and 16 bases separated the two germline ends. There are 16 residues in the CDR3. Germline-derived CDR1 and CDR2 are LNHNV and YYDKDF (reference sequence). CDR3 bases: TGTGCCACCACCGAGGAATTAGCGGTCTCCTACAATGAGCAGTTCTTC. Protein product: CATTEELAVSYNEQFF.

The genes are TRBV6-4 and TRBJ2-1, with a weak D call TRBD2 (6 bases). From germline, CDR1 is MRHNA and CDR2 SNTAGT. This CDR3 is 16 amino acids long. V gave up 5 bases and J gave up 9 bases, with 23 bases separating them. The CDR3 here is CASSTSGTPMGGEQFF. CDR3 sequence (DNA): TGTGCCAGCAGTACCTCCGGGACTCCTATGGGAGGTGAGCAGTTCTTC.

The chain uses TRBV7-2 and TRBJ2-3; D perhaps matches TRBD2 (5 bases). The CDR3 has 16 amino acids. V lost 1 base, J lost 1 base, and 12 bases lay in between. Germline V CDR1 and CDR2: SGHTA, FQGNSA. The CDR3, as DNA: TGTGCCAGCAGCTTAGGAGGACTTTCAGGCACAGATACGCAGTATTTT. This translates into CASSLGGLSGTDTQYF. Variable domain in full (rest from reference TRBV7-2 and TRBJ2-3): GAGVSQSPSNKVTEKGKDVELRCDPISGHTALYWYRQSLGQGLEFLIYFQGNSAPDKSGLPSDRFSAERTGGSVSTLTIQRTQQEDSAVYLCASSLGGLSGTDTQYFGPGTRLTVL.

This clone was detected a few times. The chain carries TRBV9 and TRBJ1-2, with 8 nucleotides matching TRBD1. J was trimmed by 2 bases and V by 0 bases; bases with no gene match: 3. From germline, CDR1 is SGDLS and CDR2 YYNGEE. This CDR3 is built from 15 residues. The DNA of the CDR3 is TGTGCCAGCAGCGTAGATTGGGACAGGAACTATGGCTACACCTTC. It is translated as CASSVDWDRNYGYTF.

This sequence joins TRBV14 and TRBJ2-7; D uncertain. Per the germline V gene, CDR1 is SGHDN and CDR2 is FVKESK. The CDR3 runs 13 residues. Trimming pared 4 bases from V and 4 bases from J, leaving 11 bases between. This CDR3 is CASSRTLGYEQYF. DNA of the CDR3: TGTGCCAGCAGCCGCACCCTCGGGTACGAGCAGTACTTC.

The chain couples TRBV28 to TRBJ2-7, with D perhaps TRBD1 (5 bases). Trimming cost V 3 bases and J 4 bases, with 7 bases left between them. The CDR3 has 12 residues. Germline values: CDR1 MDHEN, CDR2 SYDVKM. This chain's CDR3 is CASSFSGYEQYF. For the CDR3, the DNA is TGTGCCAGCAGTTTTTCAGGGTACGAGCAGTACTTC. Looking up the rest from reference TRBV28 and TRBJ2-7 gives the full variable domain: DVKVTQSSRYLVKRTGEKVFLECVQDMDHENMFWYRQDPGLGLRLIYFSYDVKMKEKGDIPEGYSVSREKKERFSLILESASTNQTSMYLCASSFSGYEQYFGPGTRLTVT.